This is a list of T cell receptor beta chains from one sample in a study of cytomegalovirus exposure and HLA in healthy donors. Profiling relied on immunoSEQ multiplex PCR, and the TCRdb table lists in-frame clones only, not all of them. The sample shows about 60,000 clones, around 90% of them seen only once. Sequenced material: PBMCs. These receptors all stem from a man aged 18 to 35 in good health and CMV-seronegative. The CDR3 runs from the conserved cysteine through the conserved F or W. The D gene is left open where the match is weak. Rows give clone size only sometimes, using once, few, many, or a class for an expanded clone.

J gene | V gene | clone size | D gene | CDR3 length | CDR3 protein | CDR3 DNA
TRBJ2-7 | TRBV6-6 | - | - | 15 | CASSYSERLPGNQYF | TGTGCCAGCAGCTATTCGGAGAGACTTCCCGGAAACCAGTACTTC
TRBJ2-7 | TRBV5-6 | - | TRBD2 | 17 | CASSLGTTSGRAAEQYF | TGTGCCAGCAGCTTGGGCACCACTAGCGGGAGGGCCGCCGAGCAGTACTTC
TRBJ2-7 | TRBV18 | - | - | 13 | CASSPLFTYEQYF | TGTGCCAGCTCACCATTATTTACCTACGAGCAGTACTTC
TRBJ2-5 | TRBV5-1 | - | TRBD2 | 15 | CASSGLAGTQETQYF | TGCGCCAGCAGCGGACTAGCGGGGACCCAAGAGACCCAGTACTTC
TRBJ2-7 | TRBV5-1 | - | TRBD1 | 15 | CASSLVEGAAYEQYF | TGCGCCAGCAGCTTGGTAGAGGGGGCTGCCTACGAGCAGTACTTC
TRBJ2-7 | TRBV2 | - | TRBD2 | 13 | CASSLADSYEQYF | TGTGCCAGCAGTCTAGCGGACTCCTACGAGCAGTACTTC
TRBJ2-7 | TRBV4-1 | - | - | 17 | CASSPEPRQDRSYEQYF | TGCGCCAGCAGCCCCGAGCCCCGACAGGACCGATCCTACGAGCAGTACTTC
TRBJ2-7 | TRBV4-1 | - | - | 14 | CASSQGGFGYEQYF | TGCGCCAGCAGCCAAGGAGGGTTTGGCTACGAGCAGTACTTC
TRBJ2-2 | TRBV9 | - | TRBD1 | 15 | CASSAGTGNTGELFF | TGTGCCAGCAGCGCCGGGACAGGCAACACCGGGGAGCTGTTTTTT
TRBJ1-1 | TRBV18 | - | - | 16 | CASSPPQGGGYTEAFF | TGTGCCAGCTCACCACCCCAGGGAGGGGGGTACACTGAAGCTTTCTTT
TRBJ2-4 | TRBV19 | - | TRBD2 | 13 | CASSATSGSIQYF | TGTGCCAGTAGTGCAACTAGCGGGAGCATTCAGTACTTC
TRBJ2-3 | TRBV19 | once | TRBD1 | 15 | CASTPGDRGSDTQYF | TGTGCCAGTACACCTGGGGACAGGGGGTCAGATACGCAGTATTTT
TRBJ2-1 | TRBV5-4 | - | TRBD2 | 15 | CASSGGLVVGNEQFF | TGTGCCAGCAGCGGGGGACTAGTCGTGGGCAATGAGCAGTTCTTC
TRBJ2-3 | TRBV5-1 | - | - | 14 | CASRTGTTTDTQYF | TGCGCCAGCAGAACTGGGACAACAACAGATACGCAGTATTTT
TRBJ2-3 | TRBV27 | - | - | 14 | CASRPGVGSAAQYF | TGTGCCAGCAGGCCGGGAGTAGGGTCTGCGGCGCAGTATTTT
TRBJ2-1 | TRBV7-6 | - | TRBD1 | 15 | CASSPSPAGGNEQFF | TGTGCCAGCAGCCCAAGCCCGGCAGGGGGCAATGAGCAGTTCTTC
TRBJ2-3 | TRBV2 | - | - | 16 | CASSDVGGVRTDTQYF | TGTGCCAGCAGTGATGTCGGGGGTGTCCGGACAGATACGCAGTATTTT
TRBJ2-2 | TRBV5-1 | - | TRBD2 | 14 | CASSSSGISGELFF | TGCGCCAGCAGCTCTAGCGGGATAAGCGGGGAGCTGTTTTTT
TRBJ2-6 | TRBV6-4 | few | TRBD2 | 17 | CASSETSGGSGANVLTF | TGTGCCAGCAGTGAGACTAGCGGAGGCTCTGGGGCCAACGTCCTGACTTTC
TRBJ1-2 | TRBV9 | - | - | 14 | CASSVEAGDYGYTF | TGTGCCAGCAGCGTAGAGGCGGGAGACTATGGCTACACCTTC
TRBJ2-1 | TRBV6-1 | few | - | 15 | CASSDMAGSYNEQFF | TGTGCCAGCAGTGATATGGCGGGAAGTTACAATGAGCAGTTCTTC
TRBJ2-2 | TRBV28 | - | TRBD1 | 14 | CASRRTGWGGELFF | TGTGCCAGCAGGCGGACAGGGTGGGGCGGGGAGCTGTTTTTT
TRBJ2-2 | TRBV27 | - | - | 14 | CASSWGANTGELFF | TGTGCCAGCAGTTGGGGGGCGAACACCGGGGAGCTGTTTTTT
TRBJ2-1 | TRBV9 | few | TRBD2 | 15 | CASSTLAGAKNEQFF | TGTGCCAGCAGCACGTTAGCGGGAGCAAAGAATGAGCAGTTCTTC
TRBJ2-2 | TRBV5-5 | - | TRBD1 | 19 | CASSSTGTGGAGGTGELFF | TGTGCCAGCAGCTCGACCGGGACAGGGGGCGCAGGGGGCACCGGGGAGCTGTTTTTT
TRBJ1-5 | TRBV5-1 | - | TRBD1 | 15 | CASRTGPYSNQPQHF | TGCGCCAGCAGGACAGGGCCTTATAGCAATCAGCCCCAGCATTTT
TRBJ1-5 | TRBV5-1 | - | - | 13 | CASSLDSHQPQHF | TGCGCCAGCAGCTTAGACAGTCATCAGCCCCAGCATTTT
TRBJ2-1 | TRBV7-2 | - | TRBD2 | 14 | CASSKRERYNEQFF | TGTGCCAGCAGCAAGCGGGAGCGCTACAATGAGCAGTTCTTC
TRBJ2-1 | TRBV7-8 | - | TRBD1 | 14 | CASRPGQGANQQFF | TGTGCCAGCAGGCCGGGACAGGGGGCGAATCAGCAGTTCTTC
TRBJ2-5 | TRBV5-1 | few | - | 12 | CASKYTQETQYF | TGCGCCAGCAAGTATACACAAGAGACCCAGTACTTC
TRBJ2-1 | TRBV7-2 | - | TRBD2 | 16 | CASSAGPGTSGPGQFF | TGTGCCAGCAGCGCAGGTCCCGGGACTAGCGGGCCGGGGCAGTTCTTC
TRBJ1-1 | TRBV7-8 | - | TRBD1 | 16 | CASSVRDRGLATEAFF | TGTGCCAGCAGCGTTAGGGACAGGGGGCTCGCCACTGAAGCTTTCTTT
TRBJ2-1 | TRBV11-3 | - | TRBD1 | 15 | CASSLGQGGYNEQFF | TGTGCCAGCAGCTTAGGACAGGGGGGGTACAATGAGCAGTTCTTC
TRBJ2-3 | TRBV27 | - | - | 13 | CASRHVDTDTQYF | TGTGCCAGCAGGCATGTAGATACAGATACGCAGTATTTT
TRBJ1-4 | TRBV10-3 | - | - | 13 | CAISGQMNEKLFF | TGTGCCATCAGTGGGCAGATGAATGAAAAACTGTTTTTT
TRBJ2-1 | TRBV4-3 | - | TRBD2 | 16 | CASSQELAGGPGEQFF | TGCGCCAGCAGCCAAGAGCTAGCGGGAGGGCCAGGTGAGCAGTTCTTC
TRBJ2-7 | TRBV27 | - | TRBD2 | 15 | CASSFLAGKRYEQYF | TGTGCCAGCAGTTTCTTAGCGGGGAAACGCTACGAGCAGTACTTC
TRBJ2-1 | TRBV4-1 | - | TRBD1 | 16 | CASSQEGQGSYNEQFF | TGCGCCAGCAGCCAAGAGGGACAGGGATCCTACAATGAGCAGTTCTTC
TRBJ2-3 | TRBV27 | - | TRBD1 | 14 | CASSVGQGTDTQYF | TGTGCCAGCAGTGTGGGACAGGGGACAGATACGCAGTATTTT
TRBJ2-7 | TRBV9 | - | TRBD2 | 14 | CASSKSGVSYEQYF | TGTGCCAGCAGTAAAAGCGGGGTCTCCTACGAGCAGTACTTC